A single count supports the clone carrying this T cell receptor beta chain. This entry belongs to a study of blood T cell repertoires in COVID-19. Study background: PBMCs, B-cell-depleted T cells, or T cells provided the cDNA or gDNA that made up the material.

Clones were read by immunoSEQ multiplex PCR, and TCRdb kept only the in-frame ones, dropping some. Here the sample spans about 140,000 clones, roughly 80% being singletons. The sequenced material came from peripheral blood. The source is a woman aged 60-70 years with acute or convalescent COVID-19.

CDR3 loop: CASSNSRETQYF. The CDR3 DNA reads as TGTGCCAGCAGTAACAGCCGGGAGACCCAGTACTTC. The chain couples TRBV27 to TRBJ2-5, with D unresolved. The germline V and J ends were trimmed by 5 bases and 5 bases, with 9 bases remaining between them. This CDR3 has 12 amino acids. CDR1 and CDR2 (germline): MNHEY, SMNVEV (reference sequence).